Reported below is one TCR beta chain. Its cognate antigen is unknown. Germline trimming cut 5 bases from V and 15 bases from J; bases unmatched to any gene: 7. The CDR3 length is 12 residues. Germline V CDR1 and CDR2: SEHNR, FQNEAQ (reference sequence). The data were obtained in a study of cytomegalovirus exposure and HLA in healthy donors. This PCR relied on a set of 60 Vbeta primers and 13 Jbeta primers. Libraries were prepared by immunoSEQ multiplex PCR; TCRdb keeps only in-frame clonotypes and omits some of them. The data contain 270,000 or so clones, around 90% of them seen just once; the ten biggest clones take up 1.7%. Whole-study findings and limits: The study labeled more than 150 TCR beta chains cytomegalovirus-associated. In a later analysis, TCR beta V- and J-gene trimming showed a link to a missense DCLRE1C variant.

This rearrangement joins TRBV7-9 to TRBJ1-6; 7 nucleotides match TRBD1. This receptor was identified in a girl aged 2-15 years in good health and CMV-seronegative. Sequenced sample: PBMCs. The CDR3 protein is CASSISDRDLHF. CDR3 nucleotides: TGTGCCAGCAGCATCTCCGACAGGGACCTCCACTTT.